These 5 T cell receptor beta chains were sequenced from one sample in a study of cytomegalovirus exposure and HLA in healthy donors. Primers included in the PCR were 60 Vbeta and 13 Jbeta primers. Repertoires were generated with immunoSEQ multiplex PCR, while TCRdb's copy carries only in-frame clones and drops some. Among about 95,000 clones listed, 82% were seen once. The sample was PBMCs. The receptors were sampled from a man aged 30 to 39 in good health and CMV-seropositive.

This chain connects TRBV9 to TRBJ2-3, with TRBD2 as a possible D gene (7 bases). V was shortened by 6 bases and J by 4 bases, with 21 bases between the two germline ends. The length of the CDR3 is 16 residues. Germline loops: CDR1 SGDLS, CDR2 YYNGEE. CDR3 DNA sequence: TGTGCCAGCACCCGTGAGGGGGAGGGGGGAGCAGATACGCAGTATTTT. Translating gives CASTREGEGGADTQYF.

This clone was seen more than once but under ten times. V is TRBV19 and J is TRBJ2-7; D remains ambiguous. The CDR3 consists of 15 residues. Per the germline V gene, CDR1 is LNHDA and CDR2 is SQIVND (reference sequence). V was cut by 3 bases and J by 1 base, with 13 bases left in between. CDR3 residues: CASSINTVESYEQYF. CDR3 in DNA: TGTGCCAGTAGTATTAATACAGTGGAATCCTACGAGCAGTACTTC.

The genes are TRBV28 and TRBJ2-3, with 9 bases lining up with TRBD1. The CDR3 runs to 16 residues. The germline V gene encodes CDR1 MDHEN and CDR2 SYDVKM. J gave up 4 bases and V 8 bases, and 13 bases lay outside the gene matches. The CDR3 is CASHFRDREIPDTQYF. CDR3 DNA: TGTGCCAGCCACTTCCGGGACAGGGAGATACCAGATACGCAGTATTTT.

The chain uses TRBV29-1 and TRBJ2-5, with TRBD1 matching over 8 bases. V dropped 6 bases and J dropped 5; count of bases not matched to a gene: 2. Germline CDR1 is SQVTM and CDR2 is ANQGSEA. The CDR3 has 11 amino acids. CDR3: CSVGQGETQYF. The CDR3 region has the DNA TGCAGCGTCGGACAGGGCGAGACCCAGTACTTC.

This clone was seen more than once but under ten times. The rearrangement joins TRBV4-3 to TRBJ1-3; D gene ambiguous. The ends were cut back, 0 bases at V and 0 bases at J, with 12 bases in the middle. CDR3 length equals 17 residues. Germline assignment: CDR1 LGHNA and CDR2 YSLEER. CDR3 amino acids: CASSQDRESFSGNTIYF. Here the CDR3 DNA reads TGCGCCAGCAGCCAAGATAGAGAATCGTTCTCTGGAAACACCATATATTTT.